A single sample is the source of the 4 T cell receptor beta chains below, sequenced in a study of beta chain features in type 1 diabetes. General study points: A moderate, significant TCRB CDR3 shortening appeared in type 1 diabetes across four CD4+ subsets.

The sequenced template was cDNA made from the entire isolated RNA. TCRdb keeps only in-frame clones here, not all; method: immunoSEQ multiplex PCR. The sample holds around 240,000 clones, 15% to 20% seen once. Which antigens these TCRs recognize remains unknown. The sequenced sample consisted of naive CD4+ T cells from blood. The receptors shown here come from a man aged 25-45 years with type 1 diabetes.

A few counts support this clone. The chain links TRBV4-3 to TRBJ1-1; D is unclear. There are 17 residues in the CDR3. Germline values: CDR1 LGHNA, CDR2 YSLEER. Trimming removed 7 bases at V and 4 bases at J, with 25 bases between. CDR3 protein: CASILEEGGIFCTEAFF. In nucleotides, the CDR3 is TGCGCCAGCATCTTAGAGGAGGGCGGGATTTTTTGCACTGAAGCTTTCTTT.

This clone was found a few times. This chain's CDR3 is CASQRAGSSSEQYF. CDR3 coding DNA: TGTGCCTCCCAGAGGGCAGGGTCCTCTAGTGAGCAGTACTTC. The chain joins TRBV7-2 to TRBJ2-7; D is possibly TRBD1 or TRBD2 (5 bases each). The CDR3 runs to 14 residues. The germline gives CDR1 SGHTA, CDR2 FQGNSA. V lost 11 bases to trimming and J lost 7 bases, with 24 bases between them.

This clone was seen a few times. This chain joins TRBV9 and TRBJ2-4; no reliable D call. Germline CDR1 SGDLS, CDR2 YYNGEE. The CDR3 spans 13 residues. The V and J ends lost 0 bases and 7 bases respectively, with 8 bases between them. The CDR3, as DNA: TGTGCCAGCAGCGTAGCATCCCAGAACATTCAGTACTTC. Protein sequence: CASSVASQNIQYF.

A remark on this clone: The junction shows a germline mismatch at one end, possibly a read error. This sequence joins TRBV5-6 and TRBJ2-7; TRBD2 aligns across 10 bases. Germline V lookup: CDR1 SGHDT, CDR2 YYEEEE. CDR3 length equals 11 residues. CDR3 region: CASSASGRAAW. CDR3 nucleotide sequence: TGTGCCAGCAGCGCGAGCGGGAGGGCCGCTTGG.